This TCR beta chain was obtained from a study of Graves' ophthalmopathy and Graves' hyperthyroidism. Study-level information: Ophthalmopathy absent within 18 months of follow-up marked hyperthyroidism as stable.

The germline CDR1 and CDR2 sequences are SQVTM and ANQGSEA. The CDR3 consists of 12 residues. Trimming stripped 0 bases from V and 4 bases from J, with 6 bases between. Ten or more counts support this clonotype. RNA transcripts were the template, and TCR beta CDR3 regions were amplified from them. RT-PCR with HTBI primers came first, then second-round multiplex PCR. TCRdb redid the calling of the multiplex PCR reads with MiXCR, one entry per CDR3 protein. The table lists approximately 540,000 distinct CDR3 sequences, about two fifths of them singletons. This chain joins TRBV29-1 and TRBJ1-2; D not certain. The clonotype was recovered from an adult man with Graves' hyperthyroidism. The sequenced sample consisted of peripheral blood or thyroid tissue (not recorded which). This CDR3 reads CSVEDRFYGYTF. The CDR3 bases are TGCAGCGTTGAAGACAGGTTCTATGGCTACACCTTC.